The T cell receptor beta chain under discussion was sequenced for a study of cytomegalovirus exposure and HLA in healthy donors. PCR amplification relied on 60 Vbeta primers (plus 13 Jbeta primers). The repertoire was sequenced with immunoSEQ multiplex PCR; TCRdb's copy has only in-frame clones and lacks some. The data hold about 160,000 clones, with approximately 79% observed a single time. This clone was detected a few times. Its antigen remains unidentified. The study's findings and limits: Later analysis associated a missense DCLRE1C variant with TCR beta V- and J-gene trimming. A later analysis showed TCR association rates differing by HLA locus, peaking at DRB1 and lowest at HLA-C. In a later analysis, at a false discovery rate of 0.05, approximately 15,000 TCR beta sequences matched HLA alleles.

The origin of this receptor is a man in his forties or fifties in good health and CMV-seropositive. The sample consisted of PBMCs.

The CDR3 protein is CASSLTSSGNTIYF. DNA for the CDR3: TGTGCCAGCAGCTTAACTTCCTCTGGAAACACCATATATTTT. The J gene is TRBJ1-3, the V gene TRBV7-9; no clear D gene. Trimming cost V 2 bases and J 0 bases, with 5 bases left between them. CDR3 length: 14 amino acids. Germline CDR1 and CDR2: SEHNR and FQNEAQ (reference sequence).